This entry lists 12 T cell receptor beta chains sequenced from one sample in a study of T cells and Merkel cell carcinoma outcomes. Sequencing used immunoSEQ multiplex PCR; TCRdb keeps in-frame clones, though not all of them. The top ten clones hold around 2.7% of a sample with several thousand clones, less than 95% of them seen once. Sequencing was carried out using tumor tissue from Merkel cell carcinoma. Receptors were obtained from a human donor with Merkel cell carcinoma.

The chain couples TRBV14 to TRBJ2-5; TRBD2 is a possible D gene (6 bases). V lost 3 bases, J lost 7 bases, and 18 bases lay in between. The CDR3 runs 15 residues. CDR1 and CDR2 from the germline V gene are SGHDN and FVKESK. The DNA for the CDR3 is TGTGCCAGCAGCCACCCGGGATCTACGCGGGGGACCCAGTACTTC. Its protein product is CASSHPGSTRGTQYF.

The gene calls are TRBV5-1 and TRBJ2-5, with TRBD1 matching 9 bases. This CDR3 region has 15 residues. Germline loops: CDR1 SGHRS, CDR2 YFSETQ. The V and J ends lost 4 bases and 3 bases, in that order; junction bases with no gene match: 7. CDR3 in amino acids: CASSEPGQGEETQYF. The CDR3 DNA follows: TGCGCCAGCAGCGAACCGGGACAGGGAGAAGAGACCCAGTACTTC.

This clone has just one count. V usage is TRBV5-1 and J usage is TRBJ2-3; possibly TRBD1 for D (6 bases). Trimming took off 4 bases at V and 0 bases at J, with 12 bases between the two ends. Germline V CDR1 and CDR2: SGHRS, YFSETQ. This CDR3 is built from 15 residues. The CDR3 sequence is CASSDGTTSTDTQYF. The CDR3 DNA follows: TGCGCCAGCAGCGACGGGACAACTAGCACAGATACGCAGTATTTT.

This chain uses TRBV5-1 with TRBJ1-1; weak D call: TRBD1 (6 bases). Germline V CDR1 and CDR2: SGHRS, YFSETQ. V was cut by 4 bases and J by 4 bases, with 11 bases left in between. This CDR3 contains 13 residues. The CDR3: CASSVGHLTEAFF. The CDR3 DNA reads as TGCGCCAGCAGCGTGGGACACCTCACTGAAGCTTTCTTT.

This chain links TRBV9 with TRBJ2-3; 14 bases are shared with TRBD2. Germline V gene sequence: CDR1 SGDLS, CDR2 YYNGEE. This CDR3 has 18 residues. J lost 0 bases, V lost 4 bases, and 7 bases had no gene match. CDR3 residues: CASSTGTSGGASTDTQYF. DNA for the CDR3: TGTGCCAGCAGCACCGGGACTAGCGGGGGAGCTAGCACAGATACGCAGTATTTT.

The V gene is TRBV7-3, the J gene TRBJ2-3; D might be TRBD2 (6 bases). The CDR3 covers 15 residues. The germline V gene encodes CDR1 SGHTA and CDR2 FQGTGA. V lost 2 bases to trimming and J lost 2 bases, with 11 bases between them. This chain's CDR3 is CASSLGGRTTDTQYF. CDR3 DNA: TGTGCCAGCAGCTTAGGGGGGAGGACCACAGATACGCAGTATTTT.

The chain recombines TRBV6-5 with TRBJ1-1, with a weak D call TRBD1 (5 bases). Germline V gene sequence: CDR1 MNHEY, CDR2 SVGAGI. The V end was cut by 8 bases, the J end by 10 bases, with 20 bases between. CDR3 length equals 13 residues. The CDR3 DNA reads as TGTGCCAGCTCGAACCGGGACTTTCGGGTAGCTTTCTTT. It codes for CASSNRDFRVAFF.

This chain uses TRBV11-2 with TRBJ2-1, with 11 bases that match TRBD1. The germline V gene has CDR1 SGHAT and CDR2 FQNNGV. CDR3 length equals 16 residues. J was trimmed by 8 bases and V by 1 base; bases with no gene match: 7. The CDR3 loop reads CASSLVFGQGADEQFF. The CDR3 DNA sequence: TGTGCCAGCAGCTTAGTGTTTGGACAGGGGGCTGATGAGCAGTTCTTC.

This clone was seen more than once but under ten times. This sequence joins TRBV30 and TRBJ2-3; TRBD2 might be the D (6 bases). The CDR3 covers 14 residues. From germline, CDR1 is GTSNPN and CDR2 SVGIG (reference sequence). V dropped 0 bases and J dropped 6 bases, with 13 bases sitting between them. CDR3 sequence (DNA): TGTGCCTGGAGTGTCGGCGGGGCCAGGGATACGCAGTATTTT. This codes for CAWSVGGARDTQYF.

This chain connects TRBV4-1 to TRBJ1-3; 8 bases agree with TRBD1. The ends lost 4 bases at V and 4 bases at J; junction bases unmatched: 3. This CDR3 contains 14 residues. The germline CDR1 and CDR2 sequences are MGHRA and YSYEKL. CDR3: CASSLTGDGNTIYF. DNA for the CDR3: TGCGCCAGCAGCCTGACAGGGGACGGAAACACCATATATTTT.

This chain links TRBV7-2 with TRBJ2-2; 9 bases are shared with TRBD2. The ends lost 2 bases at V and 3 bases at J; junction bases unmatched: 1. The CDR3 totals 15 residues. Germline CDR1 is SGHTA and CDR2 is FQGNSA. The CDR3 nucleotides are TGTGCCAGCAGCTTAACTAGCGGGTACACCGGGGAGCTGTTTTTT. Translation gives CASSLTSGYTGELFF.

The chain couples TRBV5-1 to TRBJ2-6; perhaps D is TRBD1 or TRBD2 (6 bases each). Between the trimmed V and J ends, which lost 0 bases and 2 bases, there was a span of 12 bases. The length of the CDR3 is 17 residues. Germline CDR1 is SGHRS and CDR2 is YFSETQ. CDR3 sequence reads: CASSLDRGAAGANVLTF. CDR3 sequence (DNA): TGCGCCAGCAGCTTGGATAGGGGGGCAGCTGGGGCCAACGTCCTGACTTTC.